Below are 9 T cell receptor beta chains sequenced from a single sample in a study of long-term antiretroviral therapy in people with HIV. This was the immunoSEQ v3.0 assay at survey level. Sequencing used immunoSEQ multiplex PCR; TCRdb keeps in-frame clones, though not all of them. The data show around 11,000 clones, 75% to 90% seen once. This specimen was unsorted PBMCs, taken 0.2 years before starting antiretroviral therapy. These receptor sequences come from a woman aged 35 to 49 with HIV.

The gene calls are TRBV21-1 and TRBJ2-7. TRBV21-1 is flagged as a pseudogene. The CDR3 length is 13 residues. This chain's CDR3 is CVLGLAVRYEQYF. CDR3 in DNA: TGTGTGCTGGGGCTAGCTGTACGCTACGAGCAGTACTTC.

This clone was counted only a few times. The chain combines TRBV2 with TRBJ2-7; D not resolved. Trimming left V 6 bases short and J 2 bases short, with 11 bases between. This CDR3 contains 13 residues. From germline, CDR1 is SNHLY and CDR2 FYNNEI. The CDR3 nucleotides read TGTGCCAGCAGCTTCACTACTCCCTACGAGCAGTACTTC. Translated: CASSFTTPYEQYF.

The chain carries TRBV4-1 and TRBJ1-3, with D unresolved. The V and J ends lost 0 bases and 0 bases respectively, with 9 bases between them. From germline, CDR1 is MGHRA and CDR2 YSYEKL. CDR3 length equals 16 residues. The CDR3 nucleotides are TGCGCCAGCAGCCAAGACCCAGGAGACTCTGGAAACACCATATATTTT. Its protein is CASSQDPGDSGNTIYF.

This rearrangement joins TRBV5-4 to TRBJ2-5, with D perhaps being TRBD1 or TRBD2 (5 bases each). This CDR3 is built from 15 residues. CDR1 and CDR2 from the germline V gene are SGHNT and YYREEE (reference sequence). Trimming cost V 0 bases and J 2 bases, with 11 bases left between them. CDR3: CASSLAGWGQETQYF. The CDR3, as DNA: TGTGCCAGCAGCTTGGCCGGGTGGGGGCAAGAGACCCAGTACTTC.

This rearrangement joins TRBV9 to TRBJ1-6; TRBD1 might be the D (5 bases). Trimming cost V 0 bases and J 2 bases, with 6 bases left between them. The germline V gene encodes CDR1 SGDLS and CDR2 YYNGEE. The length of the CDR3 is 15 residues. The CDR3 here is CASSVGGTYNSPLHF. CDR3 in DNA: TGTGCCAGCAGCGTAGGGGGGACCTATAATTCACCCCTCCACTTT.

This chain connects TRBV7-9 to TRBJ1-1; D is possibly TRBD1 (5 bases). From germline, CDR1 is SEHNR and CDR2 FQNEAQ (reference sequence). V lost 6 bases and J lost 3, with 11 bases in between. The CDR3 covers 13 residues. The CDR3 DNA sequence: TGTGCCAGCAGTCAAAGGGGCGACACTGAAGCTTTCTTT. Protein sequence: CASSQRGDTEAFF.

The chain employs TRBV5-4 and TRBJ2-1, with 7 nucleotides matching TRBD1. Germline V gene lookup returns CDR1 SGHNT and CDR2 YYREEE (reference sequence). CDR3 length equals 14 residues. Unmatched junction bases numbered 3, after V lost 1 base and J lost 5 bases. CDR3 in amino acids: CASSLRDSNNEQFF. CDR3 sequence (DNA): TGTGCCAGCAGCTTGAGGGACAGCAACAATGAGCAGTTCTTC.

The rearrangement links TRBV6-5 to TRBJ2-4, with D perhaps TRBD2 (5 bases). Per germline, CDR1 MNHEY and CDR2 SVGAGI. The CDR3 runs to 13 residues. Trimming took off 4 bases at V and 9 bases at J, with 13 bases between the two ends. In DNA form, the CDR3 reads TGTGCCAGCAGTTCGGACGGAGGATCCATTCAGTACTTC. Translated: CASSSDGGSIQYF.

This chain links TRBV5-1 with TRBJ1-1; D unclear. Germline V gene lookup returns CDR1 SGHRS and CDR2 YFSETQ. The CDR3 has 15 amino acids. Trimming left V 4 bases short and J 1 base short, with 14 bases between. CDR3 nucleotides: TGCGCCAGCAGCACTACAGCGCGAGAGAACACTGAAGCTTTCTTT. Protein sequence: CASSTTARENTEAFF.